One and the same sample provided the 18 T cell receptor beta chains below, sequenced in a study of T-cell memory formation after mild COVID-19. TCRdb recomputed calls from the 5' RACE reads with MiXCR, one row per CDR3 protein. The sample carries 300,000 to 350,000 distinct CDR3 sequences, roughly a fifth recorded once. Sequencing was performed on PBMCs or a T cell subset sorted from them (not recorded which). The origin of the receptors is a man aged 18 to 30 who had mild COVID-19 (a few samples of this study predate the infection). Cell type and time point are not known.

The chain uses TRBV6-1 and TRBJ2-2; D remains ambiguous. Germline values: CDR1 MNHNS, CDR2 SASEGT. The CDR3 loop spans 13 amino acids. Trimming took off 2 bases at V and 5 bases at J, with 6 bases between the two ends. The CDR3: CASSEILTGELFF. In DNA form, the CDR3 reads TGTGCCAGCAGTGAAATTTTAACCGGGGAGCTGTTTTTT.

V is TRBV7-2 and J is TRBJ1-3; TRBD1 aligns across 7 bases. CDR3 size: 15 residues. V was pared by 5 bases and J by 4 bases, with 8 bases of the junction left unmatched. CDR1 and CDR2 from the germline V gene are SGHTA and FQGNSA. This CDR3 reads CASSQQGGLGNTIYF. CDR3 coding DNA: TGTGCCAGCAGCCAGCAGGGGGGATTGGGAAACACCATATATTTT.

This clonotype was seen once. V usage is TRBV5-1 and J usage is TRBJ2-1, with 11 bases fitting TRBD2. The CDR3 consists of 14 residues. V dropped 4 bases and J dropped 6; count of bases not matched to a gene: 3. The germline V gene encodes CDR1 SGHRS and CDR2 YFSETQ. The CDR3 is CASSNGLAGNEQFF. In nucleotides, the CDR3 is TGCGCCAGCAGCAACGGACTAGCGGGCAATGAGCAGTTCTTC.

This sequence joins TRBV6-5 and TRBJ2-7; D is ambiguous. Looked up from germline, CDR1 is MNHEY and CDR2 is SVGAGI. This CDR3 has 15 residues. V was trimmed by 5 bases and J by 0 bases, leaving 14 bases between them. This CDR3 is CASSRVSAASYEQYF. As DNA, the CDR3 is TGTGCCAGCAGTCGGGTCTCCGCGGCCTCCTACGAGCAGTACTTC.

This chain joins TRBV7-6 and TRBJ1-4; D call uncertain. CDR1 and CDR2 from the germline V gene are SGHVS and FNYEAQ. The CDR3 is 12 residues long. The V gene lost 5 bases and the J gene lost 7 bases, with 8 bases spanning the gap. The CDR3 DNA sequence: TGTGCCAGCAGCCCACTAGGTGAAAAACTGTTTTTT. It yields the protein CASSPLGEKLFF.

V is TRBV11-2 and J is TRBJ2-2, with D perhaps matching TRBD1 or TRBD2 (6 bases each). Trimming took off 8 bases at V and 3 bases at J, with 13 bases between the two ends. Germline V CDR1 and CDR2: SGHAT, FQNNGV. The CDR3 has 14 amino acids. CDR3 nucleotide sequence: TGTGCCAGCGTGGGGGGCTACTACACCGGGGAGCTGTTTTTT. Amino acids: CASVGGYYTGELFF.

The genes are TRBV6-2 or TRBV6-3 and TRBJ1-5; no firm D call. There are 16 residues in the CDR3. Trimming left V 2 bases short and J 2 bases short, with 13 bases between. Germline lookup yields CDR1 MNHEY and CDR2 SVGEGT. The DNA for the CDR3 is TGTGCCAGCAGTTACGGCCTAGGAGTTGGCAATCAGCCCCAGCATTTT. This sequence encodes CASSYGLGVGNQPQHF.

The table lists this clonotype with a few counts. CDR3 DNA sequence: TGTGCCAGCAGTCCCAGCGGGGGGGCCGGGTACGAGCAGTACTTC. Amino acid sequence: CASSPSGGAGYEQYF. The chain joins TRBV12-3 or TRBV12-4 to TRBJ2-7; 10 positions agree with TRBD2. J gave up 4 bases and V 5 bases, and 8 bases lay outside the gene matches. The CDR3 runs 15 residues.

The chain is built from TRBV7-9 and TRBJ2-3; D could derive from TRBD1 or TRBD2 (5 bases each). The CDR3 extends over 15 amino acids. CDR1 and CDR2 from the germline V gene are SEHNR and FQNEAQ (reference sequence). With 4 bases removed from V and 4 bases from J, the gap between germline ends came to 15 bases. The CDR3 DNA reads TGTGCCAGCAGCTCGGGGCTACATGGAGCAGATACGCAGTATTTT. Translation: CASSSGLHGADTQYF.

The chain couples TRBV7-9 to TRBJ2-1, with unresolved D. V lost 2 bases to trimming and J lost 2 bases, with 10 bases between them. Germline lookup yields CDR1 SEHNR and CDR2 FQNEAQ (reference sequence). This CDR3 region has 15 residues. CDR3 residues: CASSLTRTAYNEQFF. The CDR3 bases are TGTGCCAGCAGCTTAACCAGGACCGCCTACAATGAGCAGTTCTTC.

The rearrangement uses TRBV4-1 and TRBJ1-4; 7 positions match TRBD1. The CDR3 is made up of 16 amino acids. The V gene's germline CDR1 is MGHRA and CDR2 YSYEKL. The V gene end was trimmed by 0 bases and the J gene end by 7 bases; junction bases not matched to a gene: 8. CDR3 sequence: CASSQDPGQTLEKLFF. Written as DNA, the CDR3 is TGCGCCAGCAGCCAAGACCCGGGACAGACCCTTGAAAAACTGTTTTTT.

This chain joins TRBV28 and TRBJ2-1; 7 positions match TRBD2. The CDR3 extends over 15 amino acids. Germline V lookup: CDR1 MDHEN, CDR2 SYDVKM. V gave up 4 bases and J gave up 5 bases; unmatched junction bases: 8. The CDR3 reads CASSSPGGGDNEQFF. CDR3 sequence (DNA): TGTGCCAGCAGTTCCCCGGGGGGAGGGGACAATGAGCAGTTCTTC.

This clonotype showed up just a few times. The chain joins TRBV7-9 to TRBJ2-5; D not resolved. Trimming pared 0 bases from V and 1 base from J, leaving 9 bases between. The CDR3 runs to 15 residues. CDR1 and CDR2 from the germline V gene are SEHNR and FQNEAQ (reference sequence). The CDR3 coding sequence is TGTGCCAGCAGCTTAGCGACGGGCGTCCAAGAGACCCAGTACTTC. Its translation: CASSLATGVQETQYF.

The chain recombines TRBV27 with TRBJ1-1; 7 bases agree with TRBD1. Looked up from germline, CDR1 is MNHEY and CDR2 is SMNVEV (reference sequence). V dropped 6 bases and J dropped 5; count of bases not matched to a gene: 12. This CDR3 is 15 amino acids long. CDR3 protein: CASSLLRQGVTEAFF. DNA of the CDR3: TGTGCCAGCAGCCTCCTACGGCAGGGGGTTACTGAAGCTTTCTTT.

This clonotype was observed a few times. The chain uses TRBV5-1 and TRBJ2-1; tentatively, D is TRBD1 or TRBD2 (6 bases each). This CDR3 has 16 residues. Germline V gene lookup returns CDR1 SGHRS and CDR2 YFSETQ. V lost 6 bases and J lost 2, with 18 bases in between. The DNA for the CDR3 is TGCGCCAGCACCCCTAGGGGGGACGGAGCCTACAATGAGCAGTTCTTC. Protein sequence: CASTPRGDGAYNEQFF.

This clonotype was observed a handful of times. V is TRBV2 and J is TRBJ2-3, with a tentative D call TRBD1 (5 bases). Germline CDR1 reads SNHLY; CDR2 reads FYNNEI. This CDR3 is built from 16 residues. Trimming removed 2 bases at V and 6 bases at J, with 18 bases between. The CDR3 nucleotides are TGTGCCAGCAGTGAATGGGGCACAGAGTCCGCTGATACGCAGTATTTT. Translated, it gives CASSEWGTESADTQYF.

This clonotype was seen a few times. The rearrangement uses TRBV5-1 and TRBJ1-2; TRBD1 matches 7 bases. The CDR3 sequence is 14 residues long. CDR1 and CDR2 (germline): SGHRS, YFSETQ. With V trimmed by 4 bases and J by 4 bases, 7 bases remained unmatched. CDR3 amino acids: CASSRTRDSYGYTF. The DNA of the CDR3 is TGCGCCAGCAGCCGTACCCGGGACAGCTATGGCTACACCTTC.

Concerning this clonotype itself: The DNA is omitted, as the CDR3 cannot be located on it reliably, and the CDR3 follows TCRdb's listing. The rearrangement joins TRBV4-3 to TRBJ1-2; TRBD1, the D gene given by the table, was not confirmed from the DNA. In germline, CDR1 is LGHNA, CDR2 YSLEER. The CDR3 has 13 residues if both end residues are counted. CDR3 amino acids: CASSPLVGAGTTF.